This passage covers 2 T cell receptor beta chains from one sample sequenced in a study of spatial heterogeneity in lung cancer. Documented time point: sample taken at primary tumor resection. Unsorted whole RNA from tumor, nontumor lung or frozen PBMC underwent sequencing. TCRdb processed the 5' RACE reads anew with MiXCR; each CDR3 protein has one entry. Counted here are approximately 49,000 distinct CDR3 sequences, about 5.8% occurring once; the ten biggest clones make up over 8.5%. Specimen: PBMCs, collected at surgery. These receptors were collected from a male donor with early-stage non-small cell lung cancer.

This clonotype was seen more than once but under ten times. The V gene is TRBV12-3 or TRBV12-4, the J gene TRBJ2-7; 9 bases agree with TRBD2. The CDR3 sequence is 14 residues long. The trim removed 7 bases at V and 2 bases at J, leaving 6 bases unmatched. DNA for the CDR3: TGTGCCAGCAATCGCGGGACTAGCCCCTACGAGCAGTACTTC. Its translation: CASNRGTSPYEQYF.

This clonotype was counted ten times or more. V and J are TRBV11-2 and TRBJ2-1; 7 bases agree with TRBD2. The CDR3 consists of 13 residues. In germline, CDR1 is SGHAT, CDR2 FQNNGV. The V segment lost 2 bases and the J segment 7 bases; nucleotides outside the gene matches: 2. CDR3 bases: TGTGCCAGCAGCTTACGGGGGGAGAATGAGCAGTTCTTC. It translates to CASSLRGENEQFF.